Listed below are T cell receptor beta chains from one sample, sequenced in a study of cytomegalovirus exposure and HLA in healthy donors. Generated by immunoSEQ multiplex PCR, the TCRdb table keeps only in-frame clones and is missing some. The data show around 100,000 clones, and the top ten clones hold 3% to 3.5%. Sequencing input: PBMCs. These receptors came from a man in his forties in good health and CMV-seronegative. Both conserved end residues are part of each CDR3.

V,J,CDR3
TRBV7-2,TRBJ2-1,CASSLGLAGGDNEQFF
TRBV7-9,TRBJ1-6,CASSPRDNSPLHF
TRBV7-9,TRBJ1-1,CASSSSGTGGPTEAFF
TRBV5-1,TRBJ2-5,CASSLSGDDQETQYF
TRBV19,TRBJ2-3,CASSIDRTGEGQYF
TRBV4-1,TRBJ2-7,CASSWTSGGVYEQYF
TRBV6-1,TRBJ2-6,CASSGLPGQGYSGANVLTF
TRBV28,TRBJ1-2,CASSPKDRDTYGYTF
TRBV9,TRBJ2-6,CASSVGINRVGANVLTF
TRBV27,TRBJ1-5,CASSRGTGGNQPQHF
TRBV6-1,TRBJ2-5,CASSELGQGRETQYF
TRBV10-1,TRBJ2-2,CASSVKRTTFTGELFF
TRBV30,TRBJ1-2,CAWAMGPGGYTF
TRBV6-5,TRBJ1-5,CASSVGLPYQPQHF
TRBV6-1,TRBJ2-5,CASSDPLAVQETQYF
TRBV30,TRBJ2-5,CAWSRDRGRETQYF
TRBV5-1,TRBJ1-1,CASSLGDRPTGTEAFF
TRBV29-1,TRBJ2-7,CSVEAAGATYEQYF
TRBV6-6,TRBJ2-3,CATQAGDTDTQYF
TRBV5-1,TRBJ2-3,CASSPYERGGTDTQYF
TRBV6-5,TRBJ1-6,CASSYDSGNSPLHF
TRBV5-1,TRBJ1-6,CASSLGGGRRNSPLHF
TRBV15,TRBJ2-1,CATSRQGQGGYNEQFF
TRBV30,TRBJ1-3,CAWSVQSGNTIYF
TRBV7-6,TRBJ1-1,CASSLGGGGSYTEAFF
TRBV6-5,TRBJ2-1,CASSYSSQVYYNEQFF
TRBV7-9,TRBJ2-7,CASSLEGRVRYEQYF
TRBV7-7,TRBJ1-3,CASSLDRGNTIYF
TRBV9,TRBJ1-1,CASSPRGDSYDTEAFF
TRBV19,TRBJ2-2,CASSIGDSNTGELFF
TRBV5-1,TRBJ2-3,CASRVQGSTDTQYF
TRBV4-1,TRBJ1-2,CASSQPTGNNYGYTF
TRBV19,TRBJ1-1,CASSWTGGFATSTEAFF
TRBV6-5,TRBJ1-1,CASSEGQLNTEAFF
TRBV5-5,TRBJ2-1,CASSHEGETRIEQFF
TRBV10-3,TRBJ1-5,CAISERGGESNQPQHF
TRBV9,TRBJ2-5,CASSPYERYQETQYF
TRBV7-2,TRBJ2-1,CASSLAGGFKNEQFF
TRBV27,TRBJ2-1,CASSPELFNEQFF
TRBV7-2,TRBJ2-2,CASRVEAGDTGELFF
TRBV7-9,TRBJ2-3,CASSFTGGTDTQYF
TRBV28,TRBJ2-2,CASSLGGAAGELFF
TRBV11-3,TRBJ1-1,CASSTLTGTEAFF
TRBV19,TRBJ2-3,CASSPYRGVGADTQYF
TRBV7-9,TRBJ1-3,CASSRGQGGDTIYF
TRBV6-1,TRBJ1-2,CASTRQVYGYTF
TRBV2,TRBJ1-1,CASSQTGDTEAFF
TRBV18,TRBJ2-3,CASSPQRGADTQYF
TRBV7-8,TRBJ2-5,CASSSRRDSIQETQYF
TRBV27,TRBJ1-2,CASSYGQGFYGYTF
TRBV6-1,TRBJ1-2,CASRDRGRNYGYTF
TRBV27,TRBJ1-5,CASSLTGNSNQPQHF
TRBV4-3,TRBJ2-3,CASSQLAQTDTQYF
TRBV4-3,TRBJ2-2,CASSQDLTANTGELFF
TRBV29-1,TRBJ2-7,CSVFGTGAGEQYF
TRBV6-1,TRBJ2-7,CASSPGTGQYF
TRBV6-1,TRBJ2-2,CASSYREGTGELFF
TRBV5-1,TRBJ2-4,CASKGGQGYIQYF
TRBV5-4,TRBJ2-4,CASSFSASGGNIQYF
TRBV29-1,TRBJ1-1,CSVEGTGVTEAFF